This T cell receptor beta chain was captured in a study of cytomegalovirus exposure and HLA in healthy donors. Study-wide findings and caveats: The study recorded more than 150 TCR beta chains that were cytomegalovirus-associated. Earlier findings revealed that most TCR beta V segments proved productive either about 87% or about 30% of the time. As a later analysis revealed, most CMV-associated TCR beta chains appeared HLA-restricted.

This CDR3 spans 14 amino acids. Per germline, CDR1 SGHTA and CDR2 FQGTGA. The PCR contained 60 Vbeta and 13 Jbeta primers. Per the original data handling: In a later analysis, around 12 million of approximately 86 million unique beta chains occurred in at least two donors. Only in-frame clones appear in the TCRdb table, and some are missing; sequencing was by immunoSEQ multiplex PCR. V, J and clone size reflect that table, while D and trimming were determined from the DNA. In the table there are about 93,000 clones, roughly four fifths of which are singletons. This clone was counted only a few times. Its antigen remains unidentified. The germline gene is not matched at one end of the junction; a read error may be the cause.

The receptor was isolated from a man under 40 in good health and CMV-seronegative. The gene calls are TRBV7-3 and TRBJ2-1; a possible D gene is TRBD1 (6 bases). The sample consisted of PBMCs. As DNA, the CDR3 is TGTGCCAGCAGCCCGGACAGAATTTACATTGAGCAGTTCTTC. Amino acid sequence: CASSPDRIYIEQFF.